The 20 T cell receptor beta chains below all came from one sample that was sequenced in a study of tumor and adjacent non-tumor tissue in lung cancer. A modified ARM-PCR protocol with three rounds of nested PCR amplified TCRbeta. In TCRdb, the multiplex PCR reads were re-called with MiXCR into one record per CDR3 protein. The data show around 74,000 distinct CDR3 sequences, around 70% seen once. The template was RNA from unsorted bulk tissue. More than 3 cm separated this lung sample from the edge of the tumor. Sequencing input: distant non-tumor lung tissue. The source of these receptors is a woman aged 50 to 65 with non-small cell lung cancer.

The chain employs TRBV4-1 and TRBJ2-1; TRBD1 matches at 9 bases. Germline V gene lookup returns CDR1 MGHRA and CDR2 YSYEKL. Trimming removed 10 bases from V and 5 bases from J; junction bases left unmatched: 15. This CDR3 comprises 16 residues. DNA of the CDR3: TGCGCCACCACCTTTGGGGACAGGGTCGGTAACAATGAGCAGTTCTTC. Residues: CATTFGDRVGNNEQFF.

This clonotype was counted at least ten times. CDR3 coding DNA: TGCAGTGCTAGAGGCAAGCTCGGGAGGAGCGAGACCCAGTACTTC. Its protein is CSARGKLGRSETQYF. The chain has TRBV20-1 and TRBJ2-5; TRBD2 matches 7 bases. CDR3 length: 15 amino acids. Germline V CDR1 and CDR2: DFQATT, SNEGSKA (reference sequence). Trimming cost V 1 base and J 5 bases; bases outside gene matches: 10.

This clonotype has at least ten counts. CDR3 sequence: CAISERADTQYF. The CDR3 coding sequence is TGTGCCATCAGTGAGAGAGCAGATACGCAGTATTTT. The chain employs TRBV10-3 and TRBJ2-3, with D unclear. Trimming left V 2 bases short and J 4 bases short, with 4 bases between. This CDR3 has 12 amino acids. From germline, CDR1 is ENHRY and CDR2 SYGVKD.

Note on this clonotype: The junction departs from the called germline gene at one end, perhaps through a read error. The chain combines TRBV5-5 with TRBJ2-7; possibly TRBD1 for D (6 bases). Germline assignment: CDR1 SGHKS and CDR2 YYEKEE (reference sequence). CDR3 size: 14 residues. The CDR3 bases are TGTGCCAGCAGCTTAACAGGGAAAACCTACGAGCAGCAGTTC. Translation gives CASSLTGKTYEQQF.

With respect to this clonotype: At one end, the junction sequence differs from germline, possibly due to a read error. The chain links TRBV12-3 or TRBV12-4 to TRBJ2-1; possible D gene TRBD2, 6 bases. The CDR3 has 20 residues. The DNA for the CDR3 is TGTGCCAGCCTCCCGGGAGTCGGTTCCTCGGCTAGATACTCCTACAACGAGCAGTTCTTC. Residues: CASLPGVGSSARYSYNEQFF.

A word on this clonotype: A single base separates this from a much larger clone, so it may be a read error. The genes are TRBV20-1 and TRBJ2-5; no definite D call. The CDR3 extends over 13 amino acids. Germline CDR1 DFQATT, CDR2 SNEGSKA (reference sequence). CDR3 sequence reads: CNARRWVGETQYF. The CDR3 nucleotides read TGCAATGCTAGACGGTGGGTCGGAGAGACCCAGTACTTC.

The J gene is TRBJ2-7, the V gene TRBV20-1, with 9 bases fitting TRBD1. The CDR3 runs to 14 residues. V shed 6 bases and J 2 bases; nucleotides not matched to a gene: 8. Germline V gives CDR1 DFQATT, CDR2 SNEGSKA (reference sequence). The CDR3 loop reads CSASGTGRPYEQYV. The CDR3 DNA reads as TGCAGTGCCTCCGGGACAGGGAGACCCTACGAGCAGTACGTC.

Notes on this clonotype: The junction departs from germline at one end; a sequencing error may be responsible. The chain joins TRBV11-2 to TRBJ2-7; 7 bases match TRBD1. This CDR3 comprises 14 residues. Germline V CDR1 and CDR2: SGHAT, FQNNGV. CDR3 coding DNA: TGTGCCAGCAGCTTAGCAAGGACAGGAGGAGAGCACTACTTC. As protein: CASSLARTGGEHYF. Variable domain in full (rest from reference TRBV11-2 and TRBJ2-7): EAGVAQSPRYKIIEKRQSVAFWCNPISGHATLYWYQQILGQGPKLLIQFQNNGVVDDSQLPKDRFSAERLKGVDSTLKIQPAKLEDSAVYLCASSLARTGGEHYFGPGTRLTVT.

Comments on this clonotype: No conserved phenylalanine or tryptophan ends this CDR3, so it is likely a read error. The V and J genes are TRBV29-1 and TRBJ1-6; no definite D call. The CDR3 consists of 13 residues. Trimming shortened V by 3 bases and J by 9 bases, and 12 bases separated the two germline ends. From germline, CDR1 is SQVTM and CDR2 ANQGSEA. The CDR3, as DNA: TGCAGCGTTGAGATTAGTAAGAGTTCACCCCTCCACTAT. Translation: CSVEISKSSPLHY.

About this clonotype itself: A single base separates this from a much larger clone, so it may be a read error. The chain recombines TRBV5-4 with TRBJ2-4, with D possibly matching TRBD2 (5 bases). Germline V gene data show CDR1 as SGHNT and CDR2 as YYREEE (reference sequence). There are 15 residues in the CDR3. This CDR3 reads CASSLPGDRKNIQHF. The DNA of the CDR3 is TGTGCCAGCAGCTTGCCCGGGGATCGCAAAAACATTCAGCACTTC. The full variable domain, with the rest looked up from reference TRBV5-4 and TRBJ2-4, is ETGVTQSPTHLIKTRGQQVTLRCSSQSGHNTVSWYQQALGQGPQFIFQYYREEENGRGNFPPRFSGLQFPNYSSELNVNALELDDSALYLCASSLPGDRKNIQHFGAGTRLSVL.

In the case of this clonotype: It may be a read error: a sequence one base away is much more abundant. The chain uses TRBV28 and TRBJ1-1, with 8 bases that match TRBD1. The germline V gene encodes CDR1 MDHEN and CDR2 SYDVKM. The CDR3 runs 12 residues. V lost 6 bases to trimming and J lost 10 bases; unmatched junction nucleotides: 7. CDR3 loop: CASRHSGGRAFF. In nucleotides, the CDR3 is TGTGCCAGCAGACACTCAGGGGGCCGAGCTTTCTTT.

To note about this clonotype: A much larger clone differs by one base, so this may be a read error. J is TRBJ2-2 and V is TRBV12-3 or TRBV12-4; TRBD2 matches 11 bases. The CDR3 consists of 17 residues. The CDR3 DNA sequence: TGTGTCAGCAGACCGCTAACTAGCGGGAGAAGGACCGGGGAGCTGTTTTTT. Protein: CVSRPLTSGRRTGELFF.

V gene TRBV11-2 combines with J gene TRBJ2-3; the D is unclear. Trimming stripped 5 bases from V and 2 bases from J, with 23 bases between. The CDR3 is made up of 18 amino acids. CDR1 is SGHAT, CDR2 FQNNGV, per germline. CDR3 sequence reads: CASSTQGIRTSNTDTQYF. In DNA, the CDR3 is TGTGCCAGCAGCACCCAAGGGATTCGAACATCTAACACAGATACGCAGTATTTT.

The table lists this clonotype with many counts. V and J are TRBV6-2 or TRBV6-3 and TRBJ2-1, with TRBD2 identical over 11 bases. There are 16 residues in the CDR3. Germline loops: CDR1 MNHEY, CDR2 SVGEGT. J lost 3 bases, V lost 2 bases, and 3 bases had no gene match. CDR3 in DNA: TGTGCCAGCAGTTACACTAGCGGGAGAGGCTACAATGAGCAGTTCTTC. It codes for CASSYTSGRGYNEQFF.

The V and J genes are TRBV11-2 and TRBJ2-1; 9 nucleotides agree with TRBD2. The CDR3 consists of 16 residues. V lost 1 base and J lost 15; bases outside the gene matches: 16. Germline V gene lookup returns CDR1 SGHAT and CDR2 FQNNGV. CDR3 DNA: TGTGCCAGCAGCTTAGTGGGGAATAGCGGGAGTGGTGACCTGTTCTTC. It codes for CASSLVGNSGSGDLFF.

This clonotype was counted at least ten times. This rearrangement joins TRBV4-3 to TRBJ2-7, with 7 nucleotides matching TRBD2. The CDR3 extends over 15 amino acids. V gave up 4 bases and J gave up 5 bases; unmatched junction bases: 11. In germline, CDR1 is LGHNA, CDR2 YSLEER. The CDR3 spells CASSRGTGGSDEQYF. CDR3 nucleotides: TGCGCCAGCAGCCGCGGAACGGGCGGGAGCGACGAGCAGTACTTC.

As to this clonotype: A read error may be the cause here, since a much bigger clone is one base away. CDR3 sequence reads: CTSSLEQDTEASF. CDR3 nucleotides: TGTACCAGCAGCTTAGAACAAGACACTGAAGCTTCCTTT. The chain uses TRBV11-1 and TRBJ1-1; D ambiguous. Per germline, CDR1 SGHAT and CDR2 FQDESV (reference sequence). This CDR3 region has 13 residues.

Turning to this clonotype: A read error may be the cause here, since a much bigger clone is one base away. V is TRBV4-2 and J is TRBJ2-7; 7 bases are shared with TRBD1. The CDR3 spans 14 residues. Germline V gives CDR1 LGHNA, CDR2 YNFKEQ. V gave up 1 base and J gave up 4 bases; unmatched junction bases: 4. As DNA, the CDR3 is TGTGCCAGCAGCCAAGGGACAGGTGTTTACGAGCAGTACTTC. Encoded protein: CASSQGTGVYEQYF.

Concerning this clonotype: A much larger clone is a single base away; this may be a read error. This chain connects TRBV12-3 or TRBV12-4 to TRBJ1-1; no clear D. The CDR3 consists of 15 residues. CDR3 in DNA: TGTGCCAGCAGTTTTTCGTCAGGAAGGAACAATGAAGCTTTCTTT. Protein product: CASSFSSGRNNEAFF.

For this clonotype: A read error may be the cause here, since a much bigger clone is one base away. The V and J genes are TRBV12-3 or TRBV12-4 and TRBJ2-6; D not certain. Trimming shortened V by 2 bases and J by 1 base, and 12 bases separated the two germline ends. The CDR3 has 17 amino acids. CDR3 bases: TGTGCCAGCAGTTTAATGGACCCCGGATCTGGGGCCAACGTCCTGACTTTC. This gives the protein CASSLMDPGSGANVLTF.